The 12 T cell receptor beta chains presented below share a single source sample, sequenced in a study of shared clonotypes between healthy human individuals. Naive CD8 cells comprised CD45RO-negative, CCR7-positively selected cells, excluding terminally differentiated effector memory CD45RA+ cells. The repertoire was sequenced with immunoSEQ multiplex PCR; TCRdb's copy has only in-frame clones and lacks some. This repertoire shows about 800,000 clones, 96% found once; its top ten account for about 0.25%. Sequencing was done on a sample of naive CD8+ T cells sorted from blood. These receptors all come from a man aged 25 to 40 in good health.

V is TRBV28 and J is TRBJ1-5, with D possibly matching TRBD1 (5 bases). The germline CDR1 and CDR2 sequences are MDHEN and SYDVKM. Between the trimmed V and J ends, which lost 3 bases and 5 bases, there was a span of 8 bases. There are 13 residues in the CDR3. CDR3 sequence (DNA): TGTGCCAGCAGTTTTACGGGGGATCAGCCCCAGCATTTT. This gives the protein CASSFTGDQPQHF.

The chain has TRBV4-1 and TRBJ1-1, with D perhaps matching TRBD1 (5 bases). Germline V gene lookup returns CDR1 MGHRA and CDR2 YSYEKL. The CDR3 has 17 residues. V gave up 2 bases and J gave up 2 bases, with 18 bases separating them. CDR3 region: CASSQKGSTRGNTEAFF. The CDR3 nucleotides are TGCGCCAGCAGCCAAAAGGGGTCGACTAGGGGTAACACTGAAGCTTTCTTT.

J is TRBJ2-3 and V is TRBV6-5; 8 positions agree with TRBD1. This CDR3 region has 16 residues. The V gene's germline CDR1 is MNHEY and CDR2 SVGAGI. V shed 4 bases, J shed 1 base, and the junction held 7 bases outside the gene matches. For the CDR3, the DNA is TGTGCCAGCAGTTTCCTTGACAGGGGACGCACAGATACGCAGTATTTT. This codes for CASSFLDRGRTDTQYF.

This chain connects TRBV25-1 to TRBJ2-7; TRBD2 aligns across 8 bases. J lost 3 bases, V lost 7 bases, and 5 bases had no gene match. The length of the CDR3 is 13 residues. Germline values: CDR1 MGHDK, CDR2 SYGVNS. CDR3 sequence: CASTVSGSYEQYF. The DNA of the CDR3 is TGTGCCAGCACCGTCAGCGGGAGCTACGAGCAGTACTTC.

The chain has TRBV27 and TRBJ2-1; D not certain. Between the trimmed V and J ends, which lost 3 bases and 8 bases, there was a span of 20 bases. From germline, CDR1 is MNHEY and CDR2 SMNVEV (reference sequence). The CDR3 loop spans 16 amino acids. For the CDR3, the DNA is TGTGCCAGCAGTTTGGAGAGAATCCCTCGCGTCGATGAGCAGTTCTTC. Translation: CASSLERIPRVDEQFF.

The chain joins TRBV15 to TRBJ2-1; D remains ambiguous. V dropped 9 bases and J dropped 10 bases, with 16 bases sitting between them. Germline values: CDR1 LNHNV, CDR2 YYDKDF (reference sequence). The CDR3 is 12 residues long. The CDR3 region has the DNA TGTGCCACGGCACGAAGTGGGGAAGAGCAGTTCTTC. This encodes CATARSGEEQFF. The full variable domain, completed using reference TRBV15 and TRBJ2-1, is DAMVIQNPRYQVTQFGKPVTLSCSQTLNHNVMYWYQQKSSQAPKLLFHYYDKDFNNEADTPDNFQSRRPNTSFCFLDIRSPGLGDTAMYLCATARSGEEQFFGPGTRLTVL.

This clone was recorded only once. V gene TRBV10-3 combines with J gene TRBJ2-7, with TRBD1 identical over 7 bases. J gave up 3 bases and V 7 bases, and 6 bases lay outside the gene matches. The CDR3 length is 13 residues. Germline V gives CDR1 ENHRY, CDR2 SYGVKD. DNA of the CDR3: TGTGCCATCAATATAGGGGGCCACTACGAGCAGTACTTC. The encoded protein is CAINIGGHYEQYF.

The chain combines TRBV30 with TRBJ1-1; D remains unclear. Trimming removed 4 bases at V and 0 bases at J, with 15 bases between. Germline values: CDR1 GTSNPN, CDR2 SVGIG (reference sequence). This CDR3 comprises 15 residues. The CDR3 is CAWTPKLQLNTEAFF. CDR3 coding DNA: TGTGCCTGGACCCCCAAGTTACAGTTGAACACTGAAGCTTTCTTT.

This chain links TRBV19 with TRBJ1-2; 9 nucleotides align to TRBD1. The CDR3 extends over 14 amino acids. J lost 2 bases, V lost 5 bases, and 3 bases had no gene match. Germline V gene lookup returns CDR1 LNHDA and CDR2 SQIVND (reference sequence). The CDR3 protein is CASSAGQGNYGYTF. In DNA, the CDR3 is TGTGCCAGTAGTGCCGGACAGGGGAACTATGGCTACACCTTC.

This clone was detected only a few times. This chain uses TRBV19 with TRBJ2-3; 9 nucleotides agree with TRBD2. The junction had 10 bases not matched to a gene; V was cut back by 3 bases and J by 9 bases. CDR1 and CDR2 from the germline V gene are LNHDA and SQIVND (reference sequence). The CDR3 is 15 amino acids. The CDR3 DNA sequence: TGTGCCAGTAGTATCAGGGCGGGAGGGCCCGGAACGCAGTATTTT. Protein: CASSIRAGGPGTQYF.

This chain joins TRBV7-9 and TRBJ2-7; D is unresolved. Trimming removed 5 bases at V and 0 bases at J, with 14 bases between. The CDR3 length is 15 residues. Germline lookup yields CDR1 SEHNR and CDR2 FQNEAQ (reference sequence). The CDR3 spells CASSHTVLTSYEQYF. As DNA, the CDR3 is TGTGCCAGCAGCCATACAGTTCTAACCTCCTACGAGCAGTACTTC.

This clone was observed a single time. The rearrangement links TRBV28 to TRBJ1-2, with D uncertain. The germline CDR1 and CDR2 sequences are MDHEN and SYDVKM. V dropped 6 bases and J dropped 8 bases, with 19 bases sitting between them. This CDR3 is 14 amino acids long. CDR3 residues: CASSRVSVSRGYTF. CDR3 DNA sequence: TGTGCCAGCAGCCGAGTGTCGGTCTCTCGCGGCTACACCTTC.